These 18 T cell receptor beta chains share one sample of origin, sequenced in a study of T cells after posttransplantation cyclophosphamide listed by TCRdb under 2016. The library was produced with the immunoSEQ multiplex PCR assay. The table was pulled from immuneACCESS by TCRdb, which kept in-frame rearrangements only. Such tables lose some clones; where checked, under half of the loss comes from unresolved V genes, and the rest has no known cause. There are tens of thousands of clones in this sample, and none of them is a singleton. Roughly 5.8% of the sample is held by the ten biggest clonotypes. Material: PBMCs. Receptor source: a young man in good health and a related stem cell transplant donor.

This clone was seen many times. The V and J genes are TRBV13 and TRBJ2-2; D may be TRBD2 (6 bases). Germline values: CDR1 PRHDT, CDR2 FYEKMQ (reference sequence). The ends were cut back, 3 bases at V and 2 bases at J, with 7 bases in the middle. The CDR3 contains 14 residues. The CDR3 reads CASSLGGNTGELFF. In nucleotides, the CDR3 is TGTGCCAGCAGCTTGGGGGGAAACACCGGGGAGCTGTTTTTT. The whole variable domain, remainder taken from reference TRBV13 and TRBJ2-2, is AAGVIQSPRHLIKEKRETATLKCYPIPRHDTVYWYQQGPGQDPQFLISFYEKMQSDKGSIPDRFSAQQFSDYHSELNMSSLELGDSALYFCASSLGGNTGELFFGEGSRLTVL.

This clone occurred many times. The chain uses TRBV19 and TRBJ2-3, with D hard to call. The CDR3 covers 16 residues. The V and J ends lost 3 bases and 2 bases respectively, with 15 bases between them. Germline CDR1 is LNHDA and CDR2 is SQIVND (reference sequence). CDR3 bases: TGTGCCAGTAGTATGACGAAGGGCCAACCCACAGATACGCAGTATTTT. Encoded protein: CASSMTKGQPTDTQYF.

This clone was observed many times. The chain joins TRBV12-3 or TRBV12-4 to TRBJ2-5; 9 bases fit TRBD1. The CDR3 contains 16 residues. Germline trimming cut 5 bases from V and 0 bases from J; bases unmatched to any gene: 7. CDR3 nucleotides: TGTGCCAGCAGTCCGGGGACAGGGCTATACCAAGAGACCCAGTACTTC. Amino acids: CASSPGTGLYQETQYF.

This clone was detected many times. The chain links TRBV7-9 to TRBJ1-1, with 11 bases identical to TRBD1. The CDR3 is 15 amino acids. Germline V gives CDR1 SEHNR, CDR2 FQNEAQ (reference sequence). The V segment lost 5 bases and the J segment 7 bases; nucleotides outside the gene matches: 9. CDR3 nucleotides: TGTGCCAGCAGCGGGCTAGGGGACAGGGGGTATGAAGCTTTCTTT. It specifies CASSGLGDRGYEAFF.

Many counts were recorded for this clone. The rearrangement links TRBV24-1 to TRBJ2-3, with 8 bases that match TRBD1. CDR3 length equals 15 residues. Unmatched junction bases numbered 8, after V lost 3 bases and J lost 7 bases. CDR1 and CDR2 from the germline V gene are KGHDR and SFDVKD. The CDR3 here is CATSDPGQGRNTQYF. CDR3 nucleotide sequence: TGTGCCACCAGTGATCCTGGACAGGGCAGGAATACGCAGTATTTT.

DNA of the CDR3: TGCGCCAGCAGCCAAGAAAGGGGGATCGGAGAGACCCAGTACTTC. Protein product: CASSQERGIGETQYF. The rearrangement links TRBV4-1 to TRBJ2-5; tentative D call: TRBD1 (6 bases). V was pared by 0 bases and J by 4 bases, with 12 bases between. Germline values: CDR1 MGHRA, CDR2 YSYEKL. The CDR3 consists of 15 residues.

This clone was seen ten or more times. The chain carries TRBV11-3 and TRBJ1-1; the D gene is possibly TRBD1 (5 bases). The CDR3 has 13 residues. V gave up 3 bases and J gave up 1 base, with 6 bases separating them. The germline gives CDR1 SGHNT, CDR2 YENEEA. The CDR3 reads CASSFGQNTEAFF. The CDR3 DNA reads as TGTGCCAGCAGCTTTGGACAGAACACTGAAGCTTTCTTT.

This clone was counted ten times or more. The V gene is TRBV6-1, the J gene TRBJ2-2, with a possible D match to TRBD1 (5 bases). CDR3 length equals 13 residues. Trimming pared 4 bases from V and 6 bases from J, leaving 9 bases between. From germline, CDR1 is MNHNS and CDR2 SASEGT. CDR3 coding DNA: TGTGCCAGCAGTGTTAGGGGCCCCGGGGAGCTGTTTTTT. Protein product: CASSVRGPGELFF.

This chain links TRBV28 with TRBJ2-4, with D possibly TRBD1 on 6 matching bases. CDR1 and CDR2 (germline): MDHEN, SYDVKM. Trimming cost V 3 bases and J 1 base, with 13 bases left between them. The CDR3 loop spans 16 amino acids. The CDR3 reads CASSLGTSPAKNIQYF. In DNA, the CDR3 is TGTGCCAGCAGTTTGGGGACATCGCCCGCCAAAAACATTCAGTACTTC.

This clone was counted at least ten times. The chain carries TRBV11-2 and TRBJ1-4; TRBD1 aligns across 8 bases. This CDR3 spans 15 amino acids. With 5 bases clipped from V and 8 bases from J, the junction kept 10 bases outside the gene matches. The germline V gene has CDR1 SGHAT and CDR2 FQNNGV. The CDR3 coding sequence is TGTGCCAGCAGCCGTTCCGGGACAGGTACCGAAAAACTGTTTTTT. Its protein product is CASSRSGTGTEKLFF.

This clone was counted between two and nine times. This chain links TRBV5-1 with TRBJ1-1, with 8 bases lining up with TRBD1. The CDR3 covers 14 residues. Germline values: CDR1 SGHRS, CDR2 YFSETQ. V shed 3 bases, J shed 4 bases, and the junction held 5 bases outside the gene matches. The CDR3 region has the DNA TGCGCCAGCAGCTCGGGACAGGTGGGCACTGAAGCTTTCTTT. This translates into CASSSGQVGTEAFF.

This clone showed up just a few times. The rearrangement joins TRBV11-1 to TRBJ2-5, with 12 bases matching TRBD2. The CDR3 spans 16 residues. Per the germline V gene, CDR1 is SGHAT and CDR2 is FQDESV (reference sequence). J lost 4 bases, V lost 2 bases, and 5 bases had no gene match. The CDR3 bases are TGTGCCAGCAGCTTAATACTAGCGGGGGGCGGAGAGACCCAGTACTTC. As protein: CASSLILAGGGETQYF.

The sample holds many counts of this clone. The J gene is TRBJ1-2, the V gene TRBV28; perhaps TRBD1 as D (5 bases). The V gene's germline CDR1 is MDHEN and CDR2 SYDVKM. CDR3 length equals 14 residues. V lost 3 bases, J lost 9 bases, and 17 bases lay in between. The CDR3 spells CASSLPGTMVSYTF. Written as DNA, the CDR3 is TGTGCCAGCAGTTTGCCAGGGACTATGGTTAGCTACACCTTC.

By share, this clone counts as medium-sized. The V gene is TRBV6-6, the J gene TRBJ1-1; no firm D call. The CDR3 is 13 residues long. CDR1 and CDR2 from the germline V gene are MNHNY and SVGAGI (reference sequence). Trimming pared 4 bases from V and 0 bases from J, leaving 6 bases between. This chain's CDR3 is CASSLSVNTEAFF. CDR3 coding DNA: TGTGCCAGCAGTTTATCAGTGAACACTGAAGCTTTCTTT.

This clone was counted only a few times. The chain has TRBV6-1 and TRBJ2-1; 10 nucleotides match TRBD1. Unmatched junction bases numbered 3, after V lost 1 base and J lost 6 bases. Germline CDR1 reads MNHNS; CDR2 reads SASEGT. The CDR3 totals 15 residues. CDR3 loop: CASSEGTGGPNEQFF. The CDR3 DNA reads as TGTGCCAGCAGTGAAGGGACAGGGGGACCCAATGAGCAGTTCTTC.

This clone showed up many times. The chain couples TRBV5-1 to TRBJ2-7, with 12 bases matching TRBD2. The germline gives CDR1 SGHRS, CDR2 YFSETQ. V shed 7 bases, J shed 3 bases, and the junction held 5 bases outside the gene matches. CDR3 length: 14 amino acids. This chain's CDR3 is CASGRTSGDYEQYF. For the CDR3, the DNA is TGCGCCAGCGGTAGGACTAGCGGGGACTACGAGCAGTACTTC.

This clone was recorded many times. The chain uses TRBV12-3 or TRBV12-4 and TRBJ1-1, with D possibly TRBD1 on 5 matching bases. Trimming shortened V by 1 base and J by 5 bases, and 11 bases separated the two germline ends. The CDR3 loop spans 14 amino acids. CDR3 sequence (DNA): TGTGCCAGCAGTTTAGGGGGGGGAAGAACTGAAGCTTTCTTT. Protein product: CASSLGGGRTEAFF.

In this sample, this clone turned up many times. This rearrangement joins TRBV7-9 to TRBJ2-7; 11 nucleotides agree with TRBD1. The CDR3 has 15 residues. The V segment lost 1 base and the J segment 9 bases; nucleotides outside the gene matches: 8. CDR1 and CDR2 (germline): SEHNR, FQNEAQ (reference sequence). In DNA form, the CDR3 reads TGTGCCAGCAGCTTAGGACGGACAGGGGGCTCGGGGCAGTACTTC. Protein: CASSLGRTGGSGQYF.